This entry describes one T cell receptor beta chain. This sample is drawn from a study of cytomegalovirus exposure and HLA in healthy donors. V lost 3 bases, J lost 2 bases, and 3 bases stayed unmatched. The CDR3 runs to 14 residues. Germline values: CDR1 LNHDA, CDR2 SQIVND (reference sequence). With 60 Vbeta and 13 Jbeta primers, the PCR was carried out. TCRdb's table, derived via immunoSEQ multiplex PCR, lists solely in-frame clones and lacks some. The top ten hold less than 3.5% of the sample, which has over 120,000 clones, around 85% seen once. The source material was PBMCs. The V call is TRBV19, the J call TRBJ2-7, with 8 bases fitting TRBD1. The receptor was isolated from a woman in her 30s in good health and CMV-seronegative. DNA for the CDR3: TGTGCCAGTAGTATCCGGACAGGGCCCTACGAGCAGTACTTC. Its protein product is CASSIRTGPYEQYF.